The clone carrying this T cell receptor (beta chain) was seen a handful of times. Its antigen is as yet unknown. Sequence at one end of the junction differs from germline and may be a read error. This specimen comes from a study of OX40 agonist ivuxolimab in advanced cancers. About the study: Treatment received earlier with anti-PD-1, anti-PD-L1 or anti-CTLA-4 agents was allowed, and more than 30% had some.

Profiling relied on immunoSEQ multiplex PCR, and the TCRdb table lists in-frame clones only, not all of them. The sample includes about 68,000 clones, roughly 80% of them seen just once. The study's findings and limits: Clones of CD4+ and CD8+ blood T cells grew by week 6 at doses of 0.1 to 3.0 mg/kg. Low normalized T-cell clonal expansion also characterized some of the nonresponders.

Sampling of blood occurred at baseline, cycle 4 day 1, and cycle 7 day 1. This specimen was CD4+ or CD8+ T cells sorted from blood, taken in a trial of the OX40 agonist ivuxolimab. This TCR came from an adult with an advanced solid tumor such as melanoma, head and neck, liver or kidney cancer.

The CDR3 region has the DNA TGTGCCAGCAGAGAAGACACCGGGGAGCTGTTTTTT. This encodes CASREDTGELFF. V gene TRBV6-1 combines with J gene TRBJ2-2; D is unclear. The V gene's germline CDR1 is MNHNS and CDR2 SASEGT. This CDR3 region has 12 residues.